This T cell receptor beta chain was captured in a study of blood T cell repertoires in COVID-19. Study-wide context: PBMCs, B-cell-depleted T cells, or T cells were the source of the cDNA or gDNA that made up the material.

The CDR3 has 15 residues. CDR1 is SGHTA, CDR2 FQGNSA, per germline. Trimming stripped 0 bases from V and 2 bases from J, with 11 bases between. Original handling: Amplification from reference gene primers served as the basis for estimated nucleated cell counts. The table came from immunoSEQ multiplex PCR; TCRdb's copy has only in-frame clones and leaves some out. That table furnishes V, J and clone size, whereas the DNA furnished D and trimming. The profile shows a few hundred thousand clones, approximately 90% of them singletons. The TCR comes from a woman in her twenties or thirties who had recovered from COVID-19. Sample: peripheral blood. V and J are TRBV7-2 and TRBJ2-7; D remains unclear. The CDR3 protein is CASSLAPGSTYEQYF. In DNA form, the CDR3 reads TGTGCCAGCAGCTTAGCGCCCGGTTCTACCTACGAGCAGTACTTC.